Each of the 27 T cell receptor beta chains below was sequenced from the same sample in a study of T-cell memory formation after mild COVID-19. TCRdb re-called the 5' RACE reads with MiXCR, one entry per CDR3 protein. The repertoire holds 350,000 to 450,000 distinct CDR3 sequences, roughly 20% seen once, with roughly 8% in the top ten. The sample taken for sequencing was PBMCs or a T cell subset sorted from them (not recorded which). These receptor sequences come from an adult woman who had mild COVID-19 (a few samples of this study predate the infection). Cell type and time point are not known.

This clonotype appeared a few times. The chain couples TRBV20-1 to TRBJ1-1; tentative D call: TRBD1 (5 bases). Trimming took off 3 bases at V and 5 bases at J, with 22 bases between the two ends. The germline V gene has CDR1 DFQATT and CDR2 SNEGSKA (reference sequence). CDR3 length equals 16 residues. Here the CDR3 DNA reads TGCAGTGCTAGTAAGGGGTATGGACCGGGTGAAACTGAAGCTTTCTTT. As protein: CSASKGYGPGETEAFF.

About this clonotype itself: At one end the junction does not follow the germline gene, possibly because of a read error. The chain has TRBV29-1 and TRBJ2-4, with D perhaps matching TRBD1 (6 bases). In germline, CDR1 is SQVTM, CDR2 ANQGSEA. The CDR3 is 13 residues long. The CDR3 region is CSVARRLGDIRYF. CDR3 bases: TGCAGCGTTGCTAGAAGGCTGGGGGACATTCGGTACTTC.

CDR3 sequence reads: CASSVAGSGEAFF. The CDR3 coding sequence is TGTGCCAGCAGCGTAGCTGGGTCAGGTGAAGCTTTCTTT. V and J are TRBV9 and TRBJ1-1; no firm D call. CDR1 is SGDLS and CDR2 is YYNGEE in the germline V gene. This CDR3 comprises 13 residues. Trimming pared 0 bases from V and 7 bases from J, leaving 10 bases between.

J is TRBJ1-1 and V is TRBV9; D not resolved. The germline V and J ends were trimmed by 2 bases and 2 bases, with 7 bases remaining between them. Germline V lookup: CDR1 SGDLS, CDR2 YYNGEE. The CDR3 has 13 amino acids. The DNA of the CDR3 is TGTGCCAGCAGCGTGCGGGGAAACACTGAAGCTTTCTTT. It encodes CASSVRGNTEAFF.

This clonotype has a handful of counts. The chain uses TRBV15 and TRBJ2-1, with 8 bases identical to TRBD2. The CDR3 is 15 residues long. V gave up 4 bases and J gave up 6 bases; unmatched junction bases: 8. Germline loops: CDR1 LNHNV, CDR2 YYDKDF (reference sequence). The CDR3 spells CATSNGGVAGNEQFF. The CDR3 DNA is TGTGCCACCAGCAACGGGGGGGTTGCGGGCAATGAGCAGTTCTTC.

In its sample, this clonotype was seen a few times. The rearrangement links TRBV7-2 to TRBJ2-7, with 7 bases identical to TRBD2. Germline V CDR1 and CDR2: SGHTA, FQGNSA. V gave up 8 bases and J gave up 3 bases; unmatched junction bases: 10. The CDR3 is made up of 14 amino acids. The CDR3, as DNA: TGTGCCAGCGTCCCTCGGGCGGGGGACTACGAGCAGTACTTC. This translates into CASVPRAGDYEQYF.

CDR3 coding DNA: TGTGCCAGCAGTCCCTCGGCAGGTTCTGGCTACACCTTC. It translates to CASSPSAGSGYTF. This chain uses TRBV12-3 or TRBV12-4 with TRBJ1-2; D unclear. This CDR3 spans 13 amino acids. V was cut by 5 bases and J by 7 bases, with 14 bases left in between.

This clonotype was counted between two and nine times. The chain carries TRBV12-3 or TRBV12-4 and TRBJ2-2; D call uncertain. The V gene lost 3 bases and the J gene lost 7 bases, with 18 bases spanning the gap. CDR3 size: 16 residues. The DNA of the CDR3 is TGTGCCAGCAGTTTTTCCCCCAATTGGAATAACGGGGAGCTGTTTTTT. Translation gives CASSFSPNWNNGELFF.

The V gene is TRBV7-3, the J gene TRBJ2-2; D possibly corresponds to TRBD1 (6 bases). V shed 5 bases and J shed 3 bases, with 10 bases lying between them. The CDR3 covers 14 residues. Germline lookup yields CDR1 SGHTA and CDR2 FQGTGA. The CDR3 DNA is TGTGCCAGCAGCAGCCGACAGGACACCGGGGAGCTGTTTTTT. This sequence encodes CASSSRQDTGELFF. The variable domain in full, with the rest retrieved from reference TRBV7-3 and TRBJ2-2, is GAGVSQTPSNKVTEKGKYVELRCDPISGHTALYWYRQSLGQGPEFLIYFQGTGAADDSGLPNDRFFAVRPEGSVSTLKIQRTERGDSAVYLCASSSRQDTGELFFGEGSRLTVL.

The chain employs TRBV7-6 and TRBJ2-3, with 8 bases matching TRBD2. Germline V CDR1 and CDR2: SGHVS, FNYEAQ. The V gene end was trimmed by 0 bases and the J gene end by 2 bases; junction bases not matched to a gene: 4. This CDR3 spans 16 amino acids. The CDR3 region is CASSLARTSYTDTQYF. CDR3 in DNA: TGTGCCAGCAGCTTAGCGAGGACTAGCTACACAGATACGCAGTATTTT.

The chain uses TRBV11-2 and TRBJ2-3; 8 bases line up with TRBD2. With 1 base clipped from V and 5 bases from J, the junction kept 11 bases outside the gene matches. CDR1 is SGHAT and CDR2 is FQNNGV in the germline V gene. The CDR3 contains 17 residues. The CDR3 sequence: CASSLGGWEREIDTQYF. CDR3 DNA sequence: TGTGCCAGCAGCTTAGGAGGTTGGGAGCGGGAGATAGATACGCAGTATTTT.

This clonotype came up a few times. This rearrangement joins TRBV7-9 to TRBJ2-7; D might be TRBD2 (6 bases). The V end lost 5 bases, the J end lost 3 bases, and 17 bases lay between the germline ends. CDR3 length: 15 residues. Per germline, CDR1 SEHNR and CDR2 FQNEAQ (reference sequence). CDR3 amino acids: CASSTFKRAYYEQYF. CDR3 coding DNA: TGTGCCAGCAGCACTTTTAAGCGGGCCTACTACGAGCAGTACTTC.

The chain is built from TRBV5-1 and TRBJ2-3; D gene ambiguous. V was clipped by 0 bases and J by 0 bases, with 11 bases between them. The germline CDR1 and CDR2 sequences are SGHRS and YFSETQ. The CDR3 sequence is 16 residues long. CDR3 loop: CASSLAAPPSTDTQYF. For the CDR3, the DNA is TGCGCCAGCAGCTTGGCGGCACCGCCTAGCACAGATACGCAGTATTTT.

This clonotype has more than one count but fewer than ten. V and J are TRBV5-1 and TRBJ2-2; D is uncertain. Germline CDR1 and CDR2: SGHRS and YFSETQ. With 0 bases removed from V and 8 bases from J, the gap between germline ends came to 11 bases. There are 14 residues in the CDR3. CDR3 sequence: CASSLGASTGELFF. The CDR3 DNA is TGCGCCAGCAGCTTGGGCGCCTCGACGGGGGAGCTGTTTTTT.

This clonotype was found a few times. J is TRBJ2-7 and V is TRBV11-2; no definite D call. V lost 6 bases, J lost 0 bases, and 12 bases lay in between. The CDR3 is 14 amino acids. Germline V gene data show CDR1 as SGHAT and CDR2 as FQNNGV. CDR3: CASSTLQSSYEQYF. Here the CDR3 DNA reads TGTGCCAGCAGTACCCTGCAGTCCTCCTACGAGCAGTACTTC.

This clonotype was detected many times. J is TRBJ1-2 and V is TRBV9; D not resolved. Germline V gene data show CDR1 as SGDLS and CDR2 as YYNGEE. The CDR3 loop spans 12 amino acids. Trimming pared 7 bases from V and 5 bases from J, leaving 12 bases between. The CDR3 coding sequence is TGTGCCAGCGGCGGATTCCTGTATGGCTACACCTTC. This encodes CASGGFLYGYTF.

V and J are TRBV5-1 and TRBJ2-3, with D possibly being TRBD1 (6 bases). Germline V lookup: CDR1 SGHRS, CDR2 YFSETQ. The CDR3 contains 15 residues. Trimming shortened V by 5 bases and J by 3 bases, and 16 bases separated the two germline ends. For the CDR3, the DNA is TGCGCCAGCAGGGAAGGGGGTCGAAGTACAGATACGCAGTATTTT. Residues: CASREGGRSTDTQYF.

This clonotype was seen a handful of times. The chain employs TRBV30 and TRBJ2-5, with D uncertain. Germline assignment: CDR1 GTSNPN and CDR2 SVGIG (reference sequence). The ends were cut back, 1 base at V and 2 bases at J, with 8 bases in the middle. The CDR3 runs to 13 residues. The CDR3 region is CAWSASLQETQYF. DNA for the CDR3: TGTGCCTGGAGTGCTTCCTTACAAGAGACCCAGTACTTC.

This clonotype was detected ten times or more. The V gene is TRBV5-6, the J gene TRBJ2-7; 7 nucleotides align to TRBD1. With V trimmed by 1 base and J by 6 bases, 10 bases remained unmatched. The V gene's germline CDR1 is SGHDT and CDR2 YYEEEE. The CDR3 is 15 amino acids. The CDR3 region has the DNA TGTGCCAGCAGCTTGACCGACAGGGATGCCGGCGAGCAGTACTTC. This codes for CASSLTDRDAGEQYF.

This clonotype was observed many times. The V and J genes are TRBV6-6 and TRBJ2-3; perhaps TRBD2 as D (6 bases). Per the germline V gene, CDR1 is MNHNY and CDR2 is SVGAGI (reference sequence). There are 14 residues in the CDR3. V was clipped by 5 bases and J by 7 bases, with 16 bases between them. For the CDR3, the DNA is TGTGCCAGCAGTGACCCGCGGGGTGTACATACGCAGTATTTT. This encodes CASSDPRGVHTQYF.

The rearrangement links TRBV24-1 to TRBJ2-6; D remains unclear. The CDR3 contains 12 residues. Germline V gene lookup returns CDR1 KGHDR and CDR2 SFDVKD. V gave up 6 bases and J gave up 2 bases, with 1 base separating them. In DNA form, the CDR3 reads TGTGCCACCAGTCCTGGGGCCAACGTCCTGACTTTC. This encodes CATSPGANVLTF.

The chain joins TRBV20-1 to TRBJ2-7; D possibly matches TRBD1 or TRBD2 (5 bases each). V lost 0 bases and J 5 bases, leaving 20 bases between the germline ends. Germline V gene sequence: CDR1 DFQATT, CDR2 SNEGSKA (reference sequence). This CDR3 is 16 amino acids long. CDR3 nucleotides: TGCAGTGCTAGAGAAAGGTTTCCCGGGGCAGCCCACGAGCAGTACTTC. It codes for CSARERFPGAAHEQYF.

The V call is TRBV7-9, the J call TRBJ1-4; 9 bases agree with TRBD1. Germline V lookup: CDR1 SEHNR, CDR2 FQNEAQ (reference sequence). The CDR3 consists of 14 residues. V gave up 7 bases and J gave up 5 bases; unmatched junction bases: 5. The CDR3 is CASKTGTGNEKLFF. Written as DNA, the CDR3 is TGTGCCAGCAAAACCGGGACAGGGAATGAAAAACTGTTTTTT.

The chain joins TRBV5-1 to TRBJ1-2; tentatively, D is TRBD1 (6 bases). The CDR3 sequence is 13 residues long. Germline loops: CDR1 SGHRS, CDR2 YFSETQ. Trimming cost V 0 bases and J 5 bases, with 8 bases left between them. Here the CDR3 reads CASSLAQGYGYTF. CDR3 DNA sequence: TGCGCCAGCAGCTTGGCTCAGGGGTATGGCTACACCTTC.

This chain joins TRBV29-1 and TRBJ2-7; TRBD1 might be the D (6 bases). CDR3 length: 12 residues. Looked up from germline, CDR1 is SQVTM and CDR2 is ANQGSEA. Trimming stripped 3 bases from V and 4 bases from J, with 10 bases between. The CDR3 DNA sequence: TGCAGCGTTGACCAGGGGCCTTACGAGCAGTACTTC. It is translated as CSVDQGPYEQYF.

A single count supports this clonotype. V and J are TRBV12-3 or TRBV12-4 and TRBJ2-5; 16 nucleotides agree with TRBD2. CDR3 length equals 18 residues. V was pared by 5 bases and J by 4 bases, with 10 bases of the junction left unmatched. CDR3 coding DNA: TGTGCCAGCAGTCCAGGGACTAGCGGGAGGGCCGTGAGAGAGACCCAGTACTTC. Translated: CASSPGTSGRAVRETQYF.

The V and J genes are TRBV20-1 and TRBJ2-1; the match to TRBD2 covers 11 bases. The V and J ends lost 0 bases and 2 bases, in that order; junction bases with no gene match: 6. The CDR3 has 17 residues. Looked up from germline, CDR1 is DFQATT and CDR2 is SNEGSKA (reference sequence). DNA of the CDR3: TGCAGTGCTAGAGACCCCGTGACTAGCGGGACCTACAATGAGCAGTTCTTC. It is translated as CSARDPVTSGTYNEQFF.